This TCR beta chain was recovered during a study of shared clonotypes between healthy human individuals. Study-wide points: It was anticipated that sequencing depth would influence how many clonotypes donors shared.

This clone was observed a handful of times. Its antigen is currently unknown. Distinct nucleotide sequences in the sample also encode this CDR3. The germline V and J ends were trimmed by 2 bases and 3 bases, with 5 bases remaining between them. Looked up from germline, CDR1 is MNHEY and CDR2 is SMNVEV (reference sequence). The length of the CDR3 is 13 residues. Each subset's genomic DNA was split evenly across several immunoSEQ plates. The authors loaded roughly 200 ng DNA, 30,000 to 35,000 T cell genomes, into sorted-subset replicate PCRs. Generated by immunoSEQ multiplex PCR, the TCRdb table keeps only in-frame clones and is missing some. The data show approximately 1.9 million clones, about 93% seen once. Naive CD8 cells, CD45RO-negative and positively selected for CCR7, excluded terminally differentiated effector memory CD45RA+ cells.

Sequencing was carried out using naive CD8+ T cells from PBMCs. The V call is TRBV27, the J call TRBJ1-5; D is undetermined. The receptor's source is a man between 18 and 29 years old in good health. Some clones in this sample may be carry-over from other donors' samples. CDR3 nucleotides: TGTGCCAGCAGTTTAAGCGCCAATCAGCCCCAGCATTTT. It encodes CASSLSANQPQHF.